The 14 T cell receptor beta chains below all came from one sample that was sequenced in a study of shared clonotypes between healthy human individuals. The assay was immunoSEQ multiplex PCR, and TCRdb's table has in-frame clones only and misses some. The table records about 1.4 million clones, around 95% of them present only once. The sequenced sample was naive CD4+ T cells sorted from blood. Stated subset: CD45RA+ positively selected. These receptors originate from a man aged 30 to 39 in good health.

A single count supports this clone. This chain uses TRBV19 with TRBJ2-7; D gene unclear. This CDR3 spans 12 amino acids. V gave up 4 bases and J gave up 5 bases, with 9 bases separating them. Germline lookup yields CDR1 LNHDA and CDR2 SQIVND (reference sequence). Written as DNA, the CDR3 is TGTGCCAGTAGTAGGACCCCGCACGAGCAGTACTTC. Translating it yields CASSRTPHEQYF.

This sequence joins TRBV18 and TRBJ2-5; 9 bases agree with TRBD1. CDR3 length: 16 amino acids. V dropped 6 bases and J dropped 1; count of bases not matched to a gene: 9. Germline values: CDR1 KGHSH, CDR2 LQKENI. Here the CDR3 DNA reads TGTGCCAGCTCGAGAAACAGGGGACAGGGCCAAGAGACCCAGTACTTC. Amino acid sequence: CASSRNRGQGQETQYF.

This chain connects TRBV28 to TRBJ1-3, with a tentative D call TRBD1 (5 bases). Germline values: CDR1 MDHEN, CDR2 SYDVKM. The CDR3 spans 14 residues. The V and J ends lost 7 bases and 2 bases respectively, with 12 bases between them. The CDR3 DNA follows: TGTGCCAGCACTCGGGGGGGTACTGGAAACACCATATATTTT. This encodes CASTRGGTGNTIYF.

The CDR3 DNA follows: TGCGCCAGCAGCTTTGAGGGACAGGGTGGAGAGCAGTTCTTC. Its protein product is CASSFEGQGGEQFF. V usage is TRBV5-1 and J usage is TRBJ2-1; 9 nucleotides match TRBD1. Germline trimming cut 2 bases from V and 10 bases from J; bases unmatched to any gene: 7. Germline values: CDR1 SGHRS, CDR2 YFSETQ. The CDR3 is made up of 14 amino acids.

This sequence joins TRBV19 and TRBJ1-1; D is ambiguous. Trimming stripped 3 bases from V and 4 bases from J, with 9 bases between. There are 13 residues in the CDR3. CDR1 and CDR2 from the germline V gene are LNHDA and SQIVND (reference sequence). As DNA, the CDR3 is TGTGCCAGTAGTATCTACCGTCTCACTGAAGCTTTCTTT. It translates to CASSIYRLTEAFF.

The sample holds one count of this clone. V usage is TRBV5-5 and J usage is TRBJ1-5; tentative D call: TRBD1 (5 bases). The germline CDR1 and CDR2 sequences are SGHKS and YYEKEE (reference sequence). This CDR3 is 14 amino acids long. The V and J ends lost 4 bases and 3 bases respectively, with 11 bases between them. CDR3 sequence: CASSHTGPNQPQHF. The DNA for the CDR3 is TGTGCCAGCAGCCACACGGGGCCCAATCAGCCCCAGCATTTT.

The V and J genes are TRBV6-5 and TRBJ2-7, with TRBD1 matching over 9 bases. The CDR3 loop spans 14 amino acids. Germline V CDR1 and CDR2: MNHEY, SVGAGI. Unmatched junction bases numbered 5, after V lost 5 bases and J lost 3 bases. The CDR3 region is CASSPRDRDYEQYF. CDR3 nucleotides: TGTGCCAGCAGTCCCCGGGACAGGGACTACGAGCAGTACTTC.

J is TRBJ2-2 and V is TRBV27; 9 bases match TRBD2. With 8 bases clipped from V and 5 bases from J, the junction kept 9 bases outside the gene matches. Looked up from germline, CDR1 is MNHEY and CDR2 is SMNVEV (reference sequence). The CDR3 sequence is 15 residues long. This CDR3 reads CASQGSGRFTGELFF. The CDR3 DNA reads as TGTGCCAGCCAGGGCAGCGGGAGGTTTACCGGGGAGCTGTTTTTT.

As DNA, the CDR3 is TGCGCCAGCAGGAGACCCGGGACATCCGACCCCAATGGCTACACCTTC. Amino acids: CASRRPGTSDPNGYTF. The chain is built from TRBV10-2 and TRBJ1-2; D possibly corresponds to TRBD1 (6 bases). Deletions cut 6 bases from V and 6 bases from J, with 23 bases between. This CDR3 is 16 amino acids long. CDR1 is WSHSY, CDR2 SAAADI, per germline.

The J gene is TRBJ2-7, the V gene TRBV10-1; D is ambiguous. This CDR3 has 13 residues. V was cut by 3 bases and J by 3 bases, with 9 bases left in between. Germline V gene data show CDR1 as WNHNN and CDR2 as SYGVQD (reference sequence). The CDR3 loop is CASSDSVIYEQYF. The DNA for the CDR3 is TGCGCCAGCAGTGATTCGGTTATCTACGAGCAGTACTTC.

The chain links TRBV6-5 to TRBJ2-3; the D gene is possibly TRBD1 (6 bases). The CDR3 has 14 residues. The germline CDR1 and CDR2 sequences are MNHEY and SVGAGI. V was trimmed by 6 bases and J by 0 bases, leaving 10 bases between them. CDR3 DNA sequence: TGTGCCAGCAGGTCTACAGGGAGCACAGATACGCAGTATTTT. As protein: CASRSTGSTDTQYF.

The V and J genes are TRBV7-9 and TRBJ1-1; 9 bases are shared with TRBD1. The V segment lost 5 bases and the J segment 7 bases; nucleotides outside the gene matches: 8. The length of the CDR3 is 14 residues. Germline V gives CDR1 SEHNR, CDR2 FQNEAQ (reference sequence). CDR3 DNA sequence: TGTGCCAGCAGCCCAGGGACAGGGTACGGTGAAGCTTTCTTT. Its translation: CASSPGTGYGEAFF.

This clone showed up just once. The CDR3 reads CASSLAPAGNIQYF. CDR3 nucleotides: TGTGCCAGCAGCTTAGCGCCGGCCGGCAACATTCAGTACTTC. The genes are TRBV7-2 and TRBJ2-4, with unresolved D. This CDR3 is built from 14 residues. V was shortened by 0 bases and J by 7 bases, with 10 bases between the two germline ends. Germline V CDR1 and CDR2: SGHTA, FQGNSA.

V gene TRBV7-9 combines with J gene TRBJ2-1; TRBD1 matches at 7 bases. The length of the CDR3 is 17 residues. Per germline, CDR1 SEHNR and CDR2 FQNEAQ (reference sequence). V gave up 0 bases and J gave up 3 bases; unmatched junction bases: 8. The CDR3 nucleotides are TGTGCCAGCAGCTTAGCGCCTAGGGGGCGCTTCTACAATGAGCAGTTCTTC. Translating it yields CASSLAPRGRFYNEQFF.